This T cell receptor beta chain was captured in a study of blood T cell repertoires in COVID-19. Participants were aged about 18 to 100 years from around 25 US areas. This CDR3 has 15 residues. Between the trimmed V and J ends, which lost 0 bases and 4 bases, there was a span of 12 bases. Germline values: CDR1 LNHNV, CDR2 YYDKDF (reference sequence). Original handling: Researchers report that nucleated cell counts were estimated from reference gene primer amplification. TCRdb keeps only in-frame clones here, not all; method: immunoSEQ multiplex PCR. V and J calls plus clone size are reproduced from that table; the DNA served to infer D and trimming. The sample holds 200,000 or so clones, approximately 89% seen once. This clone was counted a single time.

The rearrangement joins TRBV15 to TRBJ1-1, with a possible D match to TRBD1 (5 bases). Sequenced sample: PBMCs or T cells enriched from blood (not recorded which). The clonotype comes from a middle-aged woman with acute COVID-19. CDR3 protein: CATSRDLKRGTEAFF. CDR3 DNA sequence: TGTGCCACCAGCAGAGATCTCAAAAGGGGCACTGAAGCTTTCTTT.